These T cell receptor beta chains were read from a single sample in a study of blood T cell repertoires in COVID-19. Sequenced by immunoSEQ multiplex PCR; TCRdb stores in-frame clones only, minus some. The data show about 180,000 clones, with 75% to 90% seen just once and approximately 10% held by the top ten. The sample consisted of peripheral blood. The receptors derive from a human donor with active or convalescent COVID-19. The donor label of this sample is uncertain. Both conserved end residues are part of each CDR3. A D gene is named only where the DNA matches it firmly. Part of the rows lack a size; the others show once, few, many or a class for expanded clones.

clone size: -
J gene: TRBJ2-2
CDR3 length: 14
D gene: -
V gene: TRBV2
CDR3 protein: CASSDEGNTGELFF
CDR3 DNA: TGTGCCAGCAGTGACGAGGGAAACACCGGGGAGCTGTTTTTT

clone size: -
J gene: TRBJ2-7
CDR3 length: 13
D gene: TRBD2
V gene: TRBV29-1
CDR3 protein: CSVLTSAYYEQYF
CDR3 DNA: TGCAGCGTTTTAACTAGCGCTTATTACGAGCAGTACTTC

clone size: -
J gene: TRBJ2-7
CDR3 length: 13
D gene: TRBD1
V gene: TRBV3-1/TRBV3-2
CDR3 protein: CASSSQGAGEQYF
CDR3 DNA: TGTGCCAGCAGCTCACAGGGGGCAGGGGAGCAGTACTTC

clone size: -
J gene: TRBJ1-1
CDR3 length: 14
D gene: -
V gene: TRBV19
CDR3 protein: CASSHFGGPTEAFF
CDR3 DNA: TGTGCCAGTAGTCACTTCGGGGGGCCCACTGAAGCTTTCTTT

clone size: -
J gene: TRBJ2-5
CDR3 length: 15
D gene: -
V gene: TRBV11-3
CDR3 protein: CASSLQGMAGETQYF
CDR3 DNA: TGTGCCAGCAGCCTCCAGGGGATGGCGGGAGAGACCCAGTACTTC

clone size: -
J gene: TRBJ2-7
CDR3 length: 16
D gene: TRBD2
V gene: TRBV28
CDR3 protein: CASGTPTRASGGEQYF
CDR3 DNA: TGTGCCAGTGGTACGCCTACCAGGGCTAGCGGGGGGGAGCAGTACTTC

clone size: -
J gene: TRBJ1-6
CDR3 length: 15
D gene: -
V gene: TRBV7-9
CDR3 protein: CASSSGGRDNSPLHF
CDR3 DNA: TGTGCCAGCAGTTCCGGGGGTCGTGATAATTCACCCCTCCACTTT

clone size: -
J gene: TRBJ2-3
CDR3 length: 15
D gene: -
V gene: TRBV11-2
CDR3 protein: CASSSLGRAGSTQYF
CDR3 DNA: TGTGCCAGCAGCTCCCTGGGGCGCGCCGGTTCTACGCAGTATTTT

clone size: -
J gene: TRBJ1-5
CDR3 length: 14
D gene: -
V gene: TRBV19
CDR3 protein: CASSLGQRDQPQHF
CDR3 DNA: TGTGCCAGTAGTCTAGGACAGCGGGATCAGCCCCAGCATTTT

clone size: -
J gene: TRBJ1-2
CDR3 length: 14
D gene: TRBD1
V gene: TRBV6-4
CDR3 protein: CASSPTGGDYGYTF
CDR3 DNA: TGTGCCAGCAGTCCTACAGGGGGCGATTATGGCTACACCTTC

clone size: -
J gene: TRBJ2-5
CDR3 length: 14
D gene: -
V gene: TRBV29-1
CDR3 protein: CSALHGGDVETQYF
CDR3 DNA: TGCAGCGCACTCCATGGCGGGGACGTAGAGACCCAGTACTTC

clone size: -
J gene: TRBJ1-2
CDR3 length: 14
D gene: TRBD1
V gene: TRBV29-1
CDR3 protein: CSVNRGQAGYGYTF
CDR3 DNA: TGCAGCGTAAACAGGGGTCAAGCAGGATATGGCTACACCTTC

clone size: -
J gene: TRBJ2-3
CDR3 length: 14
D gene: -
V gene: TRBV6-4
CDR3 protein: CASSDGASTDTQYF
CDR3 DNA: TGTGCCAGCAGTGACGGGGCTAGCACAGATACGCAGTATTTT

clone size: -
J gene: TRBJ1-4
CDR3 length: 14
D gene: -
V gene: TRBV21-1
CDR3 protein: CASPQISTNEKLFF
CDR3 DNA: TGTGCCAGCCCCCAAATTTCAACTAATGAAAAACTGTTTTTT

clone size: -
J gene: TRBJ1-1
CDR3 length: 13
D gene: -
V gene: TRBV28
CDR3 protein: CAGTRGQNTEAFF
CDR3 DNA: TGTGCCGGCACCCGGGGACAGAACACTGAAGCTTTCTTT

clone size: few
J gene: TRBJ2-7
CDR3 length: 14
D gene: -
V gene: TRBV27
CDR3 protein: CASSLQVRSYEQYF
CDR3 DNA: TGTGCCAGCAGTTTACAGGTACGGTCCTACGAGCAGTACTTC

clone size: -
J gene: TRBJ2-3
CDR3 length: 18
D gene: TRBD2
V gene: TRBV5-4
CDR3 protein: CASSLAIAGVGSGDTQYF
CDR3 DNA: TGTGCCAGCAGCTTGGCAATAGCGGGAGTGGGGTCCGGAGATACGCAGTATTTT

clone size: -
J gene: TRBJ2-7
CDR3 length: 15
D gene: -
V gene: TRBV25-1
CDR3 protein: CASSEWAGLSYEQYF
CDR3 DNA: TGTGCCAGCAGTGAATGGGCAGGGTTATCCTACGAGCAGTACTTC

clone size: few
J gene: TRBJ1-2
CDR3 length: 14
D gene: -
V gene: TRBV5-6
CDR3 protein: CASSLTGVNYGYTF
CDR3 DNA: TGTGCCAGCAGCTTGACGGGGGTTAACTATGGCTACACCTTC

clone size: -
J gene: TRBJ2-5
CDR3 length: 16
D gene: TRBD2
V gene: TRBV28
CDR3 protein: CASSPPTSGGLETQYF
CDR3 DNA: TGTGCCAGCAGTCCGCCGACTAGCGGGGGTTTAGAGACCCAGTACTTC

clone size: few
J gene: TRBJ2-3
CDR3 length: 18
D gene: TRBD2
V gene: TRBV4-2
CDR3 protein: CASSSRGTGGLFTDTQYF
CDR3 DNA: TGTGCCAGCAGCTCAAGAGGGACGGGGGGGCTTTTTACAGATACGCAGTATTTT

clone size: few
J gene: TRBJ1-2
CDR3 length: 12
D gene: -
V gene: TRBV7-9
CDR3 protein: CASSFRAYGYTF
CDR3 DNA: TGTGCCAGCAGCTTTCGAGCTTATGGCTACACCTTC

clone size: -
J gene: TRBJ1-2
CDR3 length: 12
D gene: -
V gene: TRBV20-1
CDR3 protein: CSASLAVYGYTF
CDR3 DNA: TGCAGTGCTAGTCTAGCCGTCTATGGCTACACCTTC

clone size: -
J gene: TRBJ2-3
CDR3 length: 16
D gene: TRBD2
V gene: TRBV7-2
CDR3 protein: CASSLGTSGGADTQYF
CDR3 DNA: TGTGCCAGCAGCTTGGGGACTAGCGGGGGGGCAGATACGCAGTATTTT

clone size: -
J gene: TRBJ2-7
CDR3 length: 11
D gene: -
V gene: TRBV24-1
CDR3 protein: CATSRGYEQYF
CDR3 DNA: TGTGCCACCAGTAGGGGGTACGAGCAGTACTTC

clone size: -
J gene: TRBJ2-1
CDR3 length: 16
D gene: -
V gene: TRBV5-8
CDR3 protein: CASSSPLAVSYNEQFF
CDR3 DNA: TGTGCCAGCAGCTCACCTTTAGCGGTCTCCTACAATGAGCAGTTCTTC

clone size: -
J gene: TRBJ2-5
CDR3 length: 14
D gene: -
V gene: TRBV3-1/TRBV3-2
CDR3 protein: CASSPRRGGETQYF
CDR3 DNA: TGTGCCAGCAGCCCTAGGCGGGGTGGCGAGACCCAGTACTTC

clone size: -
J gene: TRBJ2-3
CDR3 length: 13
D gene: -
V gene: TRBV3-1/TRBV3-2
CDR3 protein: CASSWGGRDTQYF
CDR3 DNA: TGTGCCAGCAGCTGGGGGGGGCGAGATACGCAGTATTTT

clone size: -
J gene: TRBJ2-1
CDR3 length: 14
D gene: TRBD2
V gene: TRBV29-1
CDR3 protein: CSSTSGSDYNEQFF
CDR3 DNA: TGCAGCTCGACTAGCGGGAGTGACTACAATGAGCAGTTCTTC

clone size: -
J gene: TRBJ2-1
CDR3 length: 13
D gene: -
V gene: TRBV12-3/TRBV12-4
CDR3 protein: CASTTGIHNEQFF
CDR3 DNA: TGTGCCAGCACGACAGGCATACACAATGAGCAGTTCTTC

clone size: -
J gene: TRBJ1-4
CDR3 length: 15
D gene: -
V gene: TRBV4-3
CDR3 protein: CASSQVTGVNEKLFF
CDR3 DNA: TGCGCCAGCAGCCAAGTCACAGGCGTTAATGAAAAACTGTTTTTT

clone size: -
J gene: TRBJ2-3
CDR3 length: 16
D gene: TRBD2
V gene: TRBV9
CDR3 protein: CASSVGASGFTDTQYF
CDR3 DNA: TGTGCCAGCAGCGTAGGGGCTAGCGGGTTCACAGATACGCAGTATTTT

clone size: -
J gene: TRBJ2-7
CDR3 length: 14
D gene: -
V gene: TRBV6-5
CDR3 protein: CASIMTTLSYEQYF
CDR3 DNA: TGTGCCAGCATAATGACTACCCTCTCCTACGAGCAGTACTTC

clone size: -
J gene: TRBJ1-2
CDR3 length: 15
D gene: TRBD1
V gene: TRBV6-2/TRBV6-3
CDR3 protein: CASSYSHDRDYGYTF
CDR3 DNA: TGTGCCAGCAGTTACTCTCATGACAGGGACTATGGCTACACCTTC

clone size: -
J gene: TRBJ2-3
CDR3 length: 14
D gene: -
V gene: TRBV9
CDR3 protein: CASSVAVSTDTQYF
CDR3 DNA: TGTGCCAGCAGCGTAGCGGTATCCACAGATACGCAGTATTTT

clone size: -
J gene: TRBJ2-6
CDR3 length: 19
D gene: TRBD1
V gene: TRBV28
CDR3 protein: CASSFNPGQVGSGANVLTF
CDR3 DNA: TGTGCCAGCAGTTTCAACCCGGGACAGGTGGGCTCTGGGGCCAACGTCCTGACTTTC

clone size: -
J gene: TRBJ1-3
CDR3 length: 15
D gene: -
V gene: TRBV7-2
CDR3 protein: CASRPRGNSGNTIYF
CDR3 DNA: TGTGCCAGCAGGCCCCGGGGAAACTCTGGAAACACCATATATTTT

clone size: -
J gene: TRBJ1-5
CDR3 length: 12
D gene: -
V gene: TRBV28
CDR3 protein: CASSEVRQPQHF
CDR3 DNA: TGTGCCAGCAGTGAGGTCCGGCAGCCCCAGCATTTT

clone size: -
J gene: TRBJ1-3
CDR3 length: 15
D gene: -
V gene: TRBV9
CDR3 protein: CASSSRTVSGNTIYF
CDR3 DNA: TGTGCCAGCAGCTCAAGGACAGTCTCTGGAAACACCATATATTTT

clone size: -
J gene: TRBJ2-1
CDR3 length: 18
D gene: -
V gene: TRBV2
CDR3 protein: CATSANRPQFGSYNEQFF
CDR3 DNA: TGTGCCACCTCAGCGAACAGGCCTCAATTTGGATCCTACAATGAGCAGTTCTTC

clone size: -
J gene: TRBJ2-5
CDR3 length: 16
D gene: -
V gene: TRBV14
CDR3 protein: CASSQDLNGFQETQYF
CDR3 DNA: TGTGCCAGCAGCCAAGATCTAAACGGGTTTCAAGAGACCCAGTACTTC

clone size: once
J gene: TRBJ1-3
CDR3 length: 13
D gene: -
V gene: TRBV28
CDR3 protein: CASYGARGNTIYF
CDR3 DNA: TGTGCCAGCTATGGGGCCAGGGGAAACACCATATATTTT

clone size: few
J gene: TRBJ2-5
CDR3 length: 15
D gene: TRBD1
V gene: TRBV2
CDR3 protein: CASTTQGTGMETQYF
CDR3 DNA: TGTGCCAGCACCACCCAGGGGACAGGGATGGAGACCCAGTACTTC

clone size: -
J gene: TRBJ2-1
CDR3 length: 13
D gene: -
V gene: TRBV2
CDR3 protein: CASTFPGWNEQFF
CDR3 DNA: TGTGCCAGCACTTTCCCAGGGTGGAATGAGCAGTTCTTC

clone size: -
J gene: TRBJ2-1
CDR3 length: 14
D gene: TRBD2
V gene: TRBV11-2
CDR3 protein: CASSHGTRHNEQFF
CDR3 DNA: TGTGCCAGCAGCCACGGGACTAGGCATAATGAGCAGTTCTTC

clone size: -
J gene: TRBJ1-5
CDR3 length: 17
D gene: TRBD1
V gene: TRBV4-1
CDR3 protein: CASSHYQGAQFGQPQHF
CDR3 DNA: TGCGCCAGCAGCCACTACCAGGGGGCACAATTTGGTCAGCCCCAGCATTTT

clone size: -
J gene: TRBJ2-1
CDR3 length: 19
D gene: TRBD2
V gene: TRBV7-6
CDR3 protein: CASSSGLAGGGRSYNEQFF
CDR3 DNA: TGTGCCAGCAGTTCAGGACTAGCGGGAGGGGGTCGGTCCTACAATGAGCAGTTCTTC

clone size: -
J gene: TRBJ1-2
CDR3 length: 14
D gene: -
V gene: TRBV11-2
CDR3 protein: CASSPQGGLSGYTF
CDR3 DNA: TGTGCCAGCAGCCCCCAGGGAGGGCTCTCTGGCTACACCTTC

clone size: -
J gene: TRBJ1-3
CDR3 length: 14
D gene: -
V gene: TRBV3-1/TRBV3-2
CDR3 protein: CASSQGVSGNTIYF
CDR3 DNA: TGTGCCAGCAGCCAAGGAGTCTCTGGAAACACCATATATTTT

clone size: -
J gene: TRBJ2-1
CDR3 length: 15
D gene: TRBD2
V gene: TRBV3-1/TRBV3-2
CDR3 protein: CASSQTGLAEHEQFF
CDR3 DNA: TGTGCCAGCAGCCAGACGGGACTAGCGGAGCATGAGCAGTTCTTC

clone size: -
J gene: TRBJ2-7
CDR3 length: 13
D gene: -
V gene: TRBV11-2
CDR3 protein: CASSLDHSYEQYF
CDR3 DNA: TGTGCCAGCAGCTTAGATCACTCCTACGAGCAGTACTTC

clone size: -
J gene: TRBJ2-3
CDR3 length: 14
D gene: TRBD2
V gene: TRBV28
CDR3 protein: CASTRGGAADTQYF
CDR3 DNA: TGTGCCAGCACCCGGGGAGGGGCCGCAGATACGCAGTATTTT

clone size: -
J gene: TRBJ1-4
CDR3 length: 14
D gene: -
V gene: TRBV30
CDR3 protein: CAWSPAAANEKLFF
CDR3 DNA: TGTGCCTGGAGTCCGGCAGCGGCTAATGAAAAACTGTTTTTT

clone size: -
J gene: TRBJ2-3
CDR3 length: 18
D gene: TRBD1
V gene: TRBV5-3
CDR3 protein: CARIPLKPGQGYSDTQYF
CDR3 DNA: TGTGCCAGAATTCCCTTAAAACCGGGACAGGGTTATTCAGATACGCAGTATTTT

clone size: -
J gene: TRBJ2-5
CDR3 length: 13
D gene: -
V gene: TRBV10-1
CDR3 protein: CASSVIAFETQYF
CDR3 DNA: TGCGCCAGCAGTGTCATAGCGTTCGAGACCCAGTACTTC

clone size: -
J gene: TRBJ1-2
CDR3 length: 12
D gene: TRBD1
V gene: TRBV7-2
CDR3 protein: CASSPRQGGYTF
CDR3 DNA: TGTGCCAGCAGCCCCCGACAGGGTGGCTACACCTTC

clone size: -
J gene: TRBJ2-5
CDR3 length: 13
D gene: -
V gene: TRBV4-1
CDR3 protein: CASSQGGRETQYF
CDR3 DNA: TGCGCCAGCAGCCAAGGGGGGCGGGAGACCCAGTACTTC

clone size: -
J gene: TRBJ2-3
CDR3 length: 19
D gene: TRBD2
V gene: TRBV9
CDR3 protein: CASSVGNSGVPGTTDTQYF
CDR3 DNA: TGTGCCAGCAGCGTAGGAAATAGCGGGGTACCCGGGACGACAGATACGCAGTATTTT

clone size: -
J gene: TRBJ2-7
CDR3 length: 15
D gene: -
V gene: TRBV7-6
CDR3 protein: CASSIGTDSSYEQYF
CDR3 DNA: TGTGCCAGCAGTATAGGGACGGACAGCTCCTACGAGCAGTACTTC

clone size: few
J gene: TRBJ2-7
CDR3 length: 16
D gene: TRBD1
V gene: TRBV7-9
CDR3 protein: CASSPGTGPNRGEQYF
CDR3 DNA: TGTGCCAGCAGCCCCGGGACAGGGCCCAACCGGGGAGAGCAGTACTTC